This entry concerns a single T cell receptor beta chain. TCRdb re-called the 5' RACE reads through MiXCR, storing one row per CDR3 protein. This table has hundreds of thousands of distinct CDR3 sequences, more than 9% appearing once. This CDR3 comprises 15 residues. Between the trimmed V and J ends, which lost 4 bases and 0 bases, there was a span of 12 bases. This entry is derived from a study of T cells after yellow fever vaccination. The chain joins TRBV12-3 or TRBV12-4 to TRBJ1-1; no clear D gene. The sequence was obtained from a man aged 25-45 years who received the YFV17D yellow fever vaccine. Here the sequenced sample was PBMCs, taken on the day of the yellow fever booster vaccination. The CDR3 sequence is CASSSRTSMNTEAFF. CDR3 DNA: TGTGCCAGCAGTTCCCGGACGTCCATGAACACTGAAGCTTTCTTT.